Listed here is a single TCR beta chain. What it binds is unknown. The data are from a study of T cell responses to AZD1222 COVID-19 vaccine. Study information: Second doses were pooled across both intervals (about 4 or about 12 weeks). Study outcomes and limitations: Unmutated variant regions are reportedly the target of nearly half of TCRs that are spike-specific. Spike was spanned by vaccine-associated CD4 TCRs, which were dominant at 160-218 and 743-854. Only a handful of AZD1222 recipients tested seropositive at baseline.

From germline, CDR1 is SGHDN and CDR2 FVKESK. The length of the CDR3 is 16 residues. The junction had 7 bases not matched to a gene; V was cut back by 1 base and J by 3 bases. Only in-frame clones appear in the TCRdb table, and some are missing; sequencing was by immunoSEQ multiplex PCR. Of about 180,000 clones listed, roughly nine tenths were seen once; the top ten hold 1.5% to 2%. The TCR originated in an adult in good health. The sequences come from peripheral blood, collected on day 0 of AZD1222 vaccination. This rearrangement joins TRBV14 to TRBJ2-3; 7 bases map to TRBD2. CDR3 sequence reads: CASSQVGRELTDTQYF. In nucleotides, the CDR3 is TGTGCCAGCAGCCAAGTCGGGCGGGAGTTGACAGATACGCAGTATTTT.